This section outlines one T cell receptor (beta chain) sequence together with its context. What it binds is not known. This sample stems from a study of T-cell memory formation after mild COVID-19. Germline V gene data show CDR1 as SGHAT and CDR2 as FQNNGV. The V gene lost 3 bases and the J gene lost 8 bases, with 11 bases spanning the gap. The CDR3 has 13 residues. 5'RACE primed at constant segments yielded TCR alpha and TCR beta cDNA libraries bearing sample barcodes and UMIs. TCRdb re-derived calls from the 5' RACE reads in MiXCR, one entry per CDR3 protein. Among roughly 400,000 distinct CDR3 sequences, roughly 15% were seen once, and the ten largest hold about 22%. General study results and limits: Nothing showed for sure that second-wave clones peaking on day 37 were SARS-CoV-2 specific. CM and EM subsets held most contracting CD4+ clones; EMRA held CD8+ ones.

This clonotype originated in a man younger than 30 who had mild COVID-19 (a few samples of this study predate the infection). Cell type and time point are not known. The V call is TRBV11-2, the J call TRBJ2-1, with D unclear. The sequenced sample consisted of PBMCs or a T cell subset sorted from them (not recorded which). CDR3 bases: TGTGCCAGCAGCTTCGGCCAGAACTATGAGCAGTTCTTC. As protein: CASSFGQNYEQFF.